Presented here are 20 T cell receptor beta chains from one specimen sequenced in a study of glioma-infiltrating T cells. Using RNA template, CDR3s of TCR alpha and beta were amplified with iRepertoire arm-PCR. TCRdb redid the calling of the multiplex PCR reads with MiXCR, one entry per CDR3 protein. The repertoire has about 200,000 distinct CDR3 sequences, roughly a third of them found once; the top ten carry 20%. Sequencing input: glioma tissue, nonneoplastic brain tissue, or PBMCs (not recorded which). The receptor source for this set is a human donor with low-grade glioma or glioblastoma, undergoing nonglioma brain surgery, or in good health (not recorded which).

Remarks on this clonotype: A clone one base away is much larger, so this may be a read error. The genes are TRBV20-1 and TRBJ2-5; 7 positions agree with TRBD2. With V trimmed by 6 bases and J by 3 bases, 13 bases remained unmatched. There are 15 residues in the CDR3. Looked up from germline, CDR1 is DFQATT and CDR2 is SNEGSKA (reference sequence). The CDR3 protein is CSAIILAAGEETQYF. The CDR3 nucleotides read TGCAGTGCCATAATCCTAGCCGCGGGAGAAGAGACCCAGTACTTC.

As for this clonotype: A much larger clone differs from this one at a single base, so this may be a read error. As DNA, the CDR3 is TGTGCCAGCAGGAACCCAGACAGGGGGCGAGAGACCCAGTACTTC. This sequence encodes CASRNPDRGRETQYF. V is TRBV28 and J is TRBJ2-5; TRBD1 aligns across 10 bases. CDR1 and CDR2 (germline): MDHEN, SYDVKM. This CDR3 is built from 15 residues. The V and J ends lost 6 bases and 4 bases, in that order; junction bases with no gene match: 8.

This clonotype was observed many times. The V gene is TRBV28, the J gene TRBJ2-1, with 9 positions matching TRBD1. The V segment lost 8 bases and the J segment 7 bases; nucleotides outside the gene matches: 6. This CDR3 is 13 amino acids long. Germline loops: CDR1 MDHEN, CDR2 SYDVKM. CDR3 region: CASLRTGVNEQFF. In nucleotides, the CDR3 is TGTGCCAGCCTACGGACAGGGGTGAATGAGCAGTTCTTC.

A word on this clonotype: A much larger clone is a single base away; this may be a read error. The genes are TRBV10-3 and TRBJ2-3, with D possibly being TRBD2 (6 bases). The CDR3 runs to 13 residues. Germline CDR1 reads ENHRY; CDR2 reads SYGVKD. Deletions cut 8 bases from V and 3 bases from J, with 12 bases between. CDR3 residues: CAIGRETTDTQYF. In DNA, the CDR3 is TGTGCCATCGGTCGGGAGACAACAGATACGCAGTATTTT.

This clonotype was seen ten or more times. This chain links TRBV19 with TRBJ1-5, with D unresolved. The CDR3 is 15 amino acids. Germline values: CDR1 LNHDA, CDR2 SQIVND (reference sequence). Trimming cost V 6 bases and J 1 base, with 13 bases left between them. The CDR3 DNA sequence: TGTGCCAGTAGAAAGGGTTTTTTGAGCAATCAGCCCCAGCATTTT. Encoded protein: CASRKGFLSNQPQHF.

This clonotype was observed many times. This chain links TRBV20-1 with TRBJ2-7; 7 nucleotides align to TRBD2. CDR3 size: 14 residues. The germline gives CDR1 DFQATT, CDR2 SNEGSKA (reference sequence). The ends lost 6 bases at V and 3 bases at J; junction bases unmatched: 11. CDR3 in amino acids: CSARRGGSDYEQYF. In nucleotides, the CDR3 is TGCAGTGCCCGACGGGGCGGGAGTGACTACGAGCAGTACTTC.

In the case of this clonotype: This sequence may be a read error, since a much larger clone differs from it by one base. This sequence joins TRBV5-4 and TRBJ2-5; maybe TRBD1 (6 bases). This CDR3 is 14 amino acids long. Germline V gene sequence: CDR1 SGHNT, CDR2 YYREEE (reference sequence). The chain's CDR3 is CASSPAGRGETKYF. CDR3 nucleotides: TGTGCCAGCAGCCCCGCAGGCAGGGGAGAGACCAAGTACTTC.

In its sample, this clonotype was seen many times. J is TRBJ1-1 and V is TRBV28; 8 bases agree with TRBD1. J gave up 5 bases and V 2 bases, and 7 bases lay outside the gene matches. This CDR3 is built from 15 residues. Germline CDR1 MDHEN, CDR2 SYDVKM. CDR3 loop: CASSLMPGGRTEAFF. Here the CDR3 DNA reads TGTGCCAGCAGTTTAATGCCAGGGGGCCGGACTGAAGCTTTCTTT. Based on the CDR3 plus reference TRBV28 and TRBJ1-1, the full variable domain is DVKVTQSSRYLVKRTGEKVFLECVQDMDHENMFWYRQDPGLGLRLIYFSYDVKMKEKGDIPEGYSVSREKKERFSLILESASTNQTSMYLCASSLMPGGRTEAFFGQGTRLTVV.

This clonotype was counted at least ten times. Here the CDR3 DNA reads TGTGCCAGCAGCCTTGGGGCGGGAGAACCCTACAATGAGCAGTTCTTC. As protein: CASSLGAGEPYNEQFF. The genes are TRBV5-8 and TRBJ2-1; 7 bases match TRBD2. CDR1 and CDR2 (germline): SGHTS, YDEGEE. Trimming removed 4 bases from V and 2 bases from J; junction bases left unmatched: 9. This CDR3 has 16 amino acids.

This clonotype appeared many times. The chain uses TRBV28 and TRBJ2-3; D is unclear. V shed 4 bases and J shed 2 bases, with 10 bases lying between them. CDR1 is MDHEN and CDR2 is SYDVKM in the germline V gene. This CDR3 contains 14 residues. The CDR3 DNA is TGTGCCAGCAGTTGGAGCCGGGTCACAGATACGCAGTATTTT. Translated: CASSWSRVTDTQYF.

For this clonotype: A junction boundary mismatches the germline segment, possibly from a read error. The chain employs TRBV6-1 and TRBJ1-2; D is unclear. The CDR3 has 13 amino acids. The germline gives CDR1 MNHNS, CDR2 SASEGT. DNA for the CDR3: TGTGCCAGCAGTCCTGGCCAAAGCTATGGCTACACATTC. Residues: CASSPGQSYGYTF.

Notes on this clonotype: Mismatch with germline at one junction end may stem from a read error. The V call is TRBV7-2, the J call TRBJ1-1; TRBD1 might be the D (6 bases). The length of the CDR3 is 12 residues. The V gene's germline CDR1 is SGHTA and CDR2 FQGNSA. CDR3 protein: CASNPGDTEDFF. The CDR3 region has the DNA TGCGCCAGCAACCCAGGGGATACTGAAGATTTCTTT.

The chain recombines TRBV28 with TRBJ2-7, with 11 bases identical to TRBD2. This CDR3 is 14 amino acids long. V lost 6 bases, J lost 3 bases, and 4 bases stayed unmatched. Germline-derived CDR1 and CDR2 are MDHEN and SYDVKM. The CDR3 DNA reads as TGTGCCAGCAGATTGACTAGCGGGAACTACGAGCAGTACTTC. This encodes CASRLTSGNYEQYF.

This clonotype was seen a few times. This rearrangement joins TRBV7-8 to TRBJ2-5; TRBD2 aligns across 9 bases. CDR1 is SGHVS and CDR2 is FQNEAQ in the germline V gene. J gave up 4 bases and V 5 bases, and 5 bases lay outside the gene matches. There are 14 residues in the CDR3. The CDR3, as DNA: TGTGCCAGCAGCGACTATAGCGGGAGAGAGACCCAGTACTTC. This sequence encodes CASSDYSGRETQYF. The full variable domain, in which reference TRBV7-8 and TRBJ2-5 provide the parts outside the CDR3, is GAGVSQSPRYKVAKRGQDVALRCDPISGHVSLFWYQQALGQGPEFLTYFQNEAQLDKSGLPSDRFFAERPEGSVSTLKIQRTQQEDSAVYLCASSDYSGRETQYFGPGTRLLVL.

This clonotype was seen at least ten times. The rearrangement links TRBV28 to TRBJ2-7, with D possibly being TRBD2 (7 bases). Germline V gene lookup returns CDR1 MDHEN and CDR2 SYDVKM. Trimming left V 7 bases short and J 3 bases short, with 19 bases between. The CDR3 spans 15 residues. The CDR3 protein is CASTPGRGGLYEQYF. CDR3 nucleotides: TGTGCCAGCACCCCCGGTAGGGGGGGCCTCTACGAGCAGTACTTC.

This clonotype was observed a few times. The V and J genes are TRBV7-9 and TRBJ2-1; 9 nucleotides align to TRBD1. The germline V gene encodes CDR1 SEHNR and CDR2 FQNEAQ (reference sequence). The CDR3 covers 15 residues. Losses at the gene ends were 3 bases for V and 8 bases for J; bases not matched to a gene: 8. In nucleotides, the CDR3 is TGTGCCAGCAGCTTGGACAGGGGCCCCTTGGATGAGCAGTTCTTC. It encodes CASSLDRGPLDEQFF.

Comments on this clonotype: This could be a read error, since a much larger clone is one nucleotide away. The V and J genes are TRBV19 and TRBJ2-1, with D hard to call. Trimming left V 7 bases short and J 5 bases short, with 18 bases between. The germline V gene has CDR1 LNHDA and CDR2 SQIVND (reference sequence). The CDR3 contains 15 residues. CDR3 nucleotides: TGTGCCAGTACCCCACCGTTACATAACAACAATGAGCAGTTCTTC. This translates into CASTPPLHNNNEQFF.

This clonotype was seen more than once but under ten times. This chain connects TRBV29-1 to TRBJ2-7, with 7 bases matching TRBD2. The V segment lost 2 bases and the J segment 4 bases; nucleotides outside the gene matches: 5. The CDR3 spans 13 residues. CDR1 is SQVTM and CDR2 is ANQGSEA in the germline V gene. CDR3 residues: CSVESGEGYEQYF. In DNA, the CDR3 is TGCAGCGTTGAAAGTGGGGAGGGTTACGAGCAGTACTTC.

The chain links TRBV20-1 to TRBJ2-7, with 14 bases that match TRBD2. The J segment lost 7 bases and the V segment lost 6 bases, leaving 8 bases of the junction unmatched. Germline V gene lookup returns CDR1 DFQATT and CDR2 SNEGSKA (reference sequence). This CDR3 is built from 14 residues. CDR3 sequence (DNA): TGCAGTGCCCAGACTAGCGGGAGGGCCCGGGAGCAGTACTTC. The encoded protein is CSAQTSGRAREQYF.

This clonotype was seen ten or more times. The chain is built from TRBV6-6 and TRBJ2-7, with 10 positions matching TRBD1. Germline assignment: CDR1 MNHNY and CDR2 SVGAGI (reference sequence). The CDR3 length is 15 residues. Trimming cost V 0 bases and J 2 bases; bases outside gene matches: 1. Here the CDR3 reads CASSYSTGGPYEQYF. DNA of the CDR3: TGTGCCAGCAGTTACTCGACAGGGGGCCCCTACGAGCAGTACTTC.